The table lists the clone carrying this T cell receptor (beta chain) with a few counts. Its target is unknown. This sample was taken from a study of cytomegalovirus exposure and HLA in healthy donors. Turning to the study itself: The 100 to 150 validation repertoires, a later analysis reported, used the same platform as the approximately 670 repertoires from the first cohort. Study findings and constraints: In the approximately 130 validation repertoires, under 95% of cluster scores exceeded 0, per a later analysis. Among TCR beta chains, those listed as cytomegalovirus-associated numbered about 150. Both high specificity and high sensitivity reportedly marked the classifier's diagnosis of cytomegalovirus status.

The table came from immunoSEQ multiplex PCR; TCRdb's copy has only in-frame clones and leaves some out. The sample yields fewer than 400,000 clones, roughly 90% seen once. The germline V and J ends were trimmed by 2 bases and 6 bases, with 8 bases remaining between them. Germline V gene lookup returns CDR1 MNHEY and CDR2 SMNVEV (reference sequence). The CDR3 spans 14 residues. The sample was PBMCs. The TCR sequence derives from a man aged 30-40 years in good health and CMV-seronegative. The rearrangement joins TRBV27 to TRBJ1-6, with D tentatively TRBD1 (6 bases). The CDR3 DNA follows: TGTGCCAGCAGTTTAACAGGGCGTAATTCACCCCTCCACTTT. Its translation is CASSLTGRNSPLHF.